The 29 T cell receptor beta chains reported below all come from one sample, sequenced in a study of cytomegalovirus exposure and HLA in healthy donors. The PCR employed 60 Vbeta primers together with 13 Jbeta primers. The method was immunoSEQ multiplex PCR; TCRdb's version includes in-frame clones alone and lacks a portion of them. Of 100,000 to 120,000 clones in the sample, roughly 79% are singletons; the top ten hold 1% to 1.5%. Source material: PBMCs. Receptors were obtained from a man in his forties in good health and CMV-seronegative.

This clone was detected a few times. The chain couples TRBV19 to TRBJ1-1; D is uncertain. Germline values: CDR1 LNHDA, CDR2 SQIVND (reference sequence). The CDR3 length is 13 residues. V shed 3 bases and J shed 3 bases, with 8 bases lying between them. The CDR3 DNA reads as TGTGCCAGTAGTATGGAGGAGTACACTGAAGCTTTCTTT. Translation gives CASSMEEYTEAFF.

The chain employs TRBV25-1 and TRBJ1-1; D unresolved. The CDR3 has 14 residues. CDR1 and CDR2 (germline): MGHDK, SYGVNS. V lost 2 bases and J 6 bases, leaving 13 bases between the germline ends. CDR3 DNA sequence: TGTGCCAGCAGTGAACGGGCGTACGGGGCTGAAGCTTTCTTT. It codes for CASSERAYGAEAFF.

This sequence joins TRBV6-4 and TRBJ2-7, with D unclear. This CDR3 region has 15 residues. V lost 0 bases, J lost 3 bases, and 12 bases lay in between. The germline V gene encodes CDR1 MRHNA and CDR2 SNTAGT. The CDR3 reads CASSDSSASIYEQYF. CDR3 sequence (DNA): TGTGCCAGCAGTGACTCGAGCGCATCCATCTACGAGCAGTACTTC.

The rearrangement links TRBV30 to TRBJ2-1; 9 bases align to TRBD1. Germline CDR1 reads GTSNPN; CDR2 reads SVGIG (reference sequence). This CDR3 has 14 amino acids. The J segment lost 8 bases and the V segment lost 2 bases, leaving 7 bases of the junction unmatched. The CDR3: CAWSLQGAGDEQFF. The DNA of the CDR3 is TGTGCCTGGAGTTTACAGGGGGCAGGCGATGAGCAGTTCTTC.

The chain has TRBV5-1 and TRBJ2-3, with 7 bases fitting TRBD1. Germline CDR1 is SGHRS and CDR2 is YFSETQ. The V and J ends lost 3 bases and 1 base, in that order; junction bases with no gene match: 5. CDR3 length: 15 amino acids. CDR3 in DNA: TGCGCCAGCAGCTCACAGGGGTTTGGCACAGATACGCAGTATTTT. This translates into CASSSQGFGTDTQYF.

The chain has TRBV14 and TRBJ2-5; TRBD2 agrees at 14 bases. J was trimmed by 3 bases and V by 4 bases; bases with no gene match: 7. The germline V gene has CDR1 SGHDN and CDR2 FVKESK. The CDR3 is made up of 17 amino acids. CDR3 loop: CASSRGLAGAWEETQYF. In DNA, the CDR3 is TGTGCCAGCAGCCGGGGACTAGCGGGAGCTTGGGAAGAGACCCAGTACTTC.

The chain couples TRBV27 to TRBJ2-7, with no clear D. The CDR3 length is 12 residues. Germline CDR1 and CDR2: MNHEY and SMNVEV (reference sequence). Between the trimmed V and J ends, which lost 6 bases and 6 bases, there was a span of 12 bases. The CDR3 sequence: CASSLNSREQYF. DNA for the CDR3: TGTGCCAGCAGCCTGAACAGCCGCGAGCAGTACTTC.

V and J are TRBV5-5 and TRBJ2-5, with TRBD1 matching 7 bases. From germline, CDR1 is SGHKS and CDR2 YYEKEE (reference sequence). Trimming at V came to 0 bases and at J to 5 bases, leaving 4 bases not matched to a gene. CDR3 length: 14 residues. The CDR3 bases are TGTGCCAGCAGCTTGGGACAGGGCTGGGAGACCCAGTACTTC. Its protein is CASSLGQGWETQYF.

Comment on this clone: One end of the junction does not line up with germline, which may come from a read error. The genes are TRBV7-7 and TRBJ2-5; 11 positions match TRBD2. The germline V gene encodes CDR1 SSHAT and CDR2 FNYEAQ (reference sequence). The CDR3 is 16 residues long. The CDR3, as DNA: TGTGCTAGCAGCTCAGGCAGTAGCGGGGGGGTCGAGACCCAGTACTTC. Translating gives CASSSGSSGGVETQYF.

The chain employs TRBV7-9 and TRBJ1-5; perhaps TRBD1 as D (5 bases). There are 15 residues in the CDR3. The germline V gene has CDR1 SEHNR and CDR2 FQNEAQ (reference sequence). V was pared by 5 bases and J by 5 bases, with 16 bases between. The CDR3 coding sequence is TGTGCCAGCAGCAACCCCCTGGACACCCATCAGCCCCAGCATTTT. Protein sequence: CASSNPLDTHQPQHF.

J is TRBJ2-1 and V is TRBV30, with 11 bases matching TRBD2. CDR3 length: 18 residues. From germline, CDR1 is GTSNPN and CDR2 SVGIG (reference sequence). The V gene end was trimmed by 3 bases and the J gene end by 5 bases; junction bases not matched to a gene: 15. CDR3 residues: CAWRQISSRTSGHNEQFF. The CDR3 nucleotides read TGTGCCTGGAGGCAGATAAGTTCTCGGACTAGCGGGCACAATGAGCAGTTCTTC.

The DNA of the CDR3 is TGTGCCAGGATAAATAGCGGGGAGCTGTTTTTT. Translating gives CARINSGELFF. This chain uses TRBV6-1 with TRBJ2-2; no clear D gene. The V end lost 9 bases, the J end lost 7 bases, and 9 bases lay between the germline ends. CDR3 size: 11 residues. Germline CDR1 is MNHNS and CDR2 is SASEGT.

This clone came up once. This chain joins TRBV10-3 and TRBJ1-1; TRBD1 matches at 9 bases. V dropped 4 bases and J dropped 5; count of bases not matched to a gene: 2. Germline CDR1 reads ENHRY; CDR2 reads SYGVKD. The CDR3 totals 13 residues. The CDR3: CAISVDRGTEAFF. In DNA form, the CDR3 reads TGTGCCATCAGTGTAGACAGGGGGACTGAAGCTTTCTTT.

The rearrangement joins TRBV7-2 to TRBJ2-3; 7 nucleotides agree with TRBD1. V lost 6 bases, J lost 3 bases, and 18 bases stayed unmatched. CDR1 and CDR2 (germline): SGHTA, FQGNSA. CDR3 length equals 18 residues. CDR3 residues: CASSFTSTGVEGTDTQYF. DNA of the CDR3: TGTGCCAGCAGTTTCACGTCAACAGGGGTGGAAGGGACAGATACGCAGTATTTT.

This sequence joins TRBV10-3 and TRBJ1-1, with a possible D match to TRBD1 (6 bases). CDR1 is ENHRY and CDR2 is SYGVKD in the germline V gene. V dropped 5 bases and J dropped 8 bases, with 15 bases sitting between them. This CDR3 region has 13 residues. This chain's CDR3 is CAISLQGAAEAFF. The CDR3 DNA is TGTGCCATCAGTTTACAGGGTGCGGCGGAAGCTTTCTTT.

The chain combines TRBV20-1 with TRBJ2-1; the D is unclear. The CDR3 is made up of 11 amino acids. V lost 6 bases and J lost 9, with 12 bases in between. Germline V gene data show CDR1 as DFQATT and CDR2 as SNEGSKA (reference sequence). The CDR3 coding sequence is TGCAGTGCCCGAGGCGTGAGTGAGCAGTTCTTC. It encodes CSARGVSEQFF.

The table lists this clone with a few counts. The chain recombines TRBV4-1 with TRBJ2-1; TRBD2 might be the D (6 bases). Germline lookup yields CDR1 MGHRA and CDR2 YSYEKL. The length of the CDR3 is 18 residues. Trimming took 3 bases from V and 0 from J, leaving 18 bases between them. DNA for the CDR3: TGCGCCAGCAGCCAGGGGACTCAAGCGGGCCCCTCCTACAATGAGCAGTTCTTC. Protein: CASSQGTQAGPSYNEQFF.

Only a few counts were recorded for this clone. V is TRBV28 and J is TRBJ1-2, with D hard to call. V dropped 3 bases and J dropped 9 bases, with 14 bases sitting between them. This CDR3 has 13 residues. The germline V gene has CDR1 MDHEN and CDR2 SYDVKM. This chain's CDR3 is CASSFSSGGRYTF. CDR3 DNA: TGTGCCAGCAGTTTTTCTTCGGGAGGTCGCTACACCTTC.

The genes are TRBV19 and TRBJ1-5, with D possibly matching TRBD1 (6 bases). Looked up from germline, CDR1 is LNHDA and CDR2 is SQIVND (reference sequence). Trimming cost V 7 bases and J 7 bases, with 14 bases left between them. This CDR3 is built from 13 residues. The CDR3 loop reads CASIGGGGQPQHF. The CDR3 DNA follows: TGTGCCAGTATAGGGGGGGGCGGACAGCCCCAGCATTTT. Using reference TRBV19 and TRBJ1-5 for the parts outside the CDR3, the full variable domain is DGGITQSPKYLFRKEGQNVTLSCEQNLNHDAMYWYRQDPGQGLRLIYYSQIVNDFQKGDIAEGYSVSREKKESFPLTVTSAQKNPTAFYLCASIGGGGQPQHFGDGTRLSIL.

The sample holds a few counts of this clone. The V call is TRBV4-1, the J call TRBJ2-7, with 11 nucleotides matching TRBD1. In germline, CDR1 is MGHRA, CDR2 YSYEKL. The J segment lost 3 bases and the V segment lost 3 bases, leaving 4 bases of the junction unmatched. This CDR3 has 15 amino acids. The CDR3 DNA reads as TGCGCCAGCAGCCAGCCGGGACAGGGGGTCTACGAGCAGTACTTC. Its translation is CASSQPGQGVYEQYF.

This clone was recorded once. The chain couples TRBV19 to TRBJ2-7; tentatively, D is TRBD2 (6 bases). Trimming pared 3 bases from V and 5 bases from J, leaving 14 bases between. Per germline, CDR1 LNHDA and CDR2 SQIVND (reference sequence). This CDR3 has 14 residues. Written as DNA, the CDR3 is TGTGCCAGTAGTATTGGGGCGGGAACTAACGAGCAGTACTTC. Its protein is CASSIGAGTNEQYF.

This clone was counted only a few times. The V and J genes are TRBV19 and TRBJ1-1; tentative D call: TRBD1 (6 bases). The V end lost 4 bases, the J end lost 5 bases, and 11 bases lay between the germline ends. The CDR3 has 13 amino acids. Looked up from germline, CDR1 is LNHDA and CDR2 is SQIVND (reference sequence). CDR3: CASSSRGSTEAFF. CDR3 sequence (DNA): TGTGCCAGTAGTAGCAGGGGATCAACTGAAGCTTTCTTT.

Turning to this clone: The junction and the germline gene differ at one end; a read error may be behind it. The J gene is TRBJ1-4, the V gene TRBV7-9, with TRBD1 identical over 7 bases. CDR3 size: 19 residues. CDR1 is SEHNR and CDR2 is FQNEAQ in the germline V gene (reference sequence). This CDR3 reads CSSSFPRDSSPRTNEKLFF. Here the CDR3 DNA reads TGTTCCAGCAGCTTTCCCCGGGACAGCTCACCCAGAACTAATGAAAAACTGTTTTTT. Full variable domain (rest looked up from reference TRBV7-9 and TRBJ1-4): DTGVSQNPRHKITKRGQNVTFRCDPISEHNRLYWYRQTLGQGPEFLTYFQNEAQLEKSRLLSDRFSAERPKGSFSTLEIQRTEQGDSAMYLCSSSFPRDSSPRTNEKLFFGSGTQLSVL.

The chain combines TRBV6-6 with TRBJ2-4, with TRBD1 identical over 7 bases. This CDR3 is 13 amino acids long. CDR1 MNHNY and CDR2 SVGAGI come from the germline V gene (reference sequence). V lost 7 bases to trimming and J lost 10 bases; unmatched junction nucleotides: 10. The DNA for the CDR3 is TGTGCCAGCACCCTCGGGACAGCACATATTCAGTACTTC. The encoded protein is CASTLGTAHIQYF.

Note on this clone: Other DNA variants within this sample encode the same CDR3. The V gene is TRBV6-5, the J gene TRBJ2-1, with 10 nucleotides matching TRBD1. This CDR3 has 16 amino acids. Germline V lookup: CDR1 MNHEY, CDR2 SVGAGI. Trimming cost V 0 bases and J 6 bases; bases outside gene matches: 5. The CDR3 sequence is CASSYSTGGILNEQFF. Here the CDR3 DNA reads TGTGCCAGCAGTTACTCGACAGGGGGCATCCTCAATGAGCAGTTCTTC.

The gene calls are TRBV19 and TRBJ2-7; TRBD2 agrees at 9 bases. Germline trimming cut 3 bases from V and 1 base from J; bases unmatched to any gene: 4. The CDR3 extends over 15 amino acids. Germline V CDR1 and CDR2: LNHDA, SQIVND (reference sequence). The CDR3 DNA sequence: TGTGCCAGTAGTATTAGCGGGGGCCTTTCCTACGAGCAGTACTTC. This translates into CASSISGGLSYEQYF.

The J gene is TRBJ2-7, the V gene TRBV27; possible D gene TRBD2, 6 bases. The CDR3 totals 13 residues. Looked up from germline, CDR1 is MNHEY and CDR2 is SMNVEV (reference sequence). Trimming took 4 bases from V and 3 from J, leaving 10 bases between them. The CDR3 bases are TGTGCCAGCAGTTGGGGGAGGTTCTACGAGCAGTACTTC. This translates into CASSWGRFYEQYF.

V and J are TRBV5-1 and TRBJ2-3; 9 positions match TRBD2. The CDR3 is 16 amino acids. Trimming cost V 1 base and J 0 bases; bases outside gene matches: 3. The germline CDR1 and CDR2 sequences are SGHRS and YFSETQ. CDR3 nucleotide sequence: TGCGCCAGCAGCTTGCTAGCGGGAAAGAGCACAGATACGCAGTATTTT. It translates to CASSLLAGKSTDTQYF.

V and J are TRBV29-1 and TRBJ1-2; D unresolved. The CDR3 extends over 13 amino acids. V was trimmed by 3 bases and J by 1 base, leaving 9 bases between them. Germline V gene sequence: CDR1 SQVTM, CDR2 ANQGSEA. CDR3 DNA sequence: TGCAGCGTTGACGGAGAATATAACTATGGCTACACCTTC. Translated: CSVDGEYNYGYTF. Full variable domain (outside the CDR3, taken from reference TRBV29-1 and TRBJ1-2): SAVISQKPSRDICQRGTSLTIQCQVDSQVTMMFWYRQQPGQSLTLIATANQGSEATYESGFVIDKFPISRPNLTFSTLTVSNMSPEDSSIYLCSVDGEYNYGYTFGSGTRLTVV.